This entry is about one T cell receptor beta chain. The count of this clone is one. No antigen is known for it. Base qualities are not provided; no much larger clone lies one nucleotide away. The immunoSEQ Assay, a bias-controlled multiplex PCR, was used to amplify TCRbeta CDR3 regions from genomic DNA. Per the original workflow: Within the assay, amplification of reference gene primers was used to estimate how many nucleated cells each sample contained. Sequence reads were collapsed and filtered to measure the absolute abundance of every unique TCRbeta CDR3 rearrangement. For each sample, productive Simpson clonality was calculated by taking the square root of Simpson's diversity index across productive rearrangements. The table comes from immuneACCESS by way of TCRdb, which keeps in-frame sequences with V and J called. Part of the clones is missing from these tables; in studies checked, under half for an unresolved V gene and the rest for unknown reasons. The V and J calls and clone size are taken from that table; D and trimming were inferred from the DNA. The sample table contains about 140,000 clones; only one count was recorded for approximately 87% of them. In total, the top ten clones hold over 9% of the sample.

The data were taken from a study of blood T cell repertoires in COVID-19 (dated by TCRdb to 2019 to 2021). Broadly, across the study: Samples from collaborators originated in the United States, Italy and Spain and spanned both the acute and convalescent phases of COVID-19. Samples were obtained from the ongoing ImmuneRACE study (first 160 participants) and from 1,200 or so subjects provided by 6 global collaborators. The material from the prospective study consisted of cDNA or gDNA derived from T cells, B-cell-depleted T cells, or PBMCs. The repertoires were released in a freely available public database meant as a resource for research on the immune response to SARS-CoV-2. The dataset comprised deeply sampled blood TCRbeta repertoires from subjects exposed to, actively infected with, or recovered from COVID-19. Where HLA class I and class II types were available, the types were taken from metadata supplied by the sample provider, not from assay-based typing. A de-identified subject ID, COVID-19 status, age in years and sex were almost always included in the sample metadata.

Enrolling through a virtual design, the prospective study's participants ranged in age from roughly 18 to 89 years and lived across 24 United States geographic areas. In the prospective study, participants were assigned to cohorts based on the clinical history participants reported in a screening survey and a study questionnaire. ImmuneRACE Cohort 3 recovered participants were defined by two consecutive negative NP/OP PCR tests, healthcare professional clearance, or symptom resolution. Mobile phlebotomists in the prospective study collected whole blood, serum and a nasopharyngeal or oropharyngeal swab from every participant. Over a roughly 2-month period, participants in the prospective study had the option of providing additional blood draws and questionnaires. Before DNA extraction, prospective study blood samples were shipped either frozen or at room temperature. For this chain, trimming is 1 base at the V end and 6 bases at the J end, and the number of junction bases without a gene match is 3. CDR1 and CDR2, per the germline V gene, are KGHSH and LQKENI. The CDR3 has 14 amino acids, counting the end cysteine and phenylalanine. The entry retains the CDR3 DNA only, 42 bases that are in frame from base 1.

The research as a whole found: How much clinical and demographic metadata was included differed by source and by participant, and the metadata was provided uncurated.

The specimen sequenced was PBMCs or T cells enriched from blood (not recorded which). Here the chain combines TRBV18 and TRBJ1-5, with 7 junctional bases fitting TRBD1. The source is a man aged 55 to 69 who had recovered from COVID-19. The DNA sequence is TGTGCCAGCTCACCACAGGGGGCAGGTCAGCCCCAGCATTTT. Translated, it gives CASSPQGAGQPQHF.